What follows are 2 T cell receptor beta chains derived from one specimen sequenced in a study of shared clonotypes between healthy human individuals. The repertoire was sequenced with immunoSEQ multiplex PCR; TCRdb's copy has only in-frame clones and lacks some. The table includes 1.6 million or so clones, over 95% detected once. Sequences were obtained from naive CD4+ T cells sorted from blood. This sample's subset: CD45RA+ positively selected. All receptors come from a man aged 30 to 45 in good health.

The J gene is TRBJ2-7, the V gene TRBV5-4; D perhaps matches TRBD1 (6 bases). The CDR3 totals 13 residues. Germline CDR1 is SGHNT and CDR2 is YYREEE (reference sequence). Trimming left V 5 bases short and J 2 bases short, with 11 bases between. Here the CDR3 reads CASSVQGTYEQYF. The DNA of the CDR3 is TGTGCCAGCAGTGTACAGGGCACCTACGAGCAGTACTTC. Full variable domain (remainder filled in from reference TRBV5-4 and TRBJ2-7): ETGVTQSPTHLIKTRGQQVTLRCSSQSGHNTVSWYQQALGQGPQFIFQYYREEENGRGNFPPRFSGLQFPNYSSELNVNALELDDSALYLCASSVQGTYEQYFGPGTRLTVT.

The chain carries TRBV27 and TRBJ1-5; tentative D call: TRBD1 (5 bases). V was cut by 7 bases and J by 4 bases, with 20 bases left in between. CDR3 size: 16 residues. Germline V CDR1 and CDR2: MNHEY, SMNVEV (reference sequence). The chain's CDR3 is CASTPGGPVPNQPQHF. In nucleotides, the CDR3 is TGTGCCAGCACCCCCGGGGGTCCCGTCCCTAATCAGCCCCAGCATTTT.